Listed here are 3 T cell receptor beta chains from one sample, sequenced in a study of cytomegalovirus exposure and HLA in healthy donors (dated 2017 in TCRdb). The library came from the immunoSEQ multiplex PCR assay. For the multiplex PCR, a mixture combining 60 forward primers for TCR Vbeta segments and 13 reverse primers for TCR Jbeta segments was used. Drawn from immuneACCESS, this table holds only the in-frame rearrangements with V and J called that TCRdb kept. Clones are partly lost; checked studies trace under half to an unresolved V gene and leave the rest unexplained. This sample comprises around 200,000 clones, over 75% of them detected only once. The ten largest clones capture roughly 10% of the sample. The sample was PBMCs. These receptors came from a woman aged 50 to 65 in good health and CMV-seropositive.

This clone was seen a few times. This rearrangement joins TRBV18 to TRBJ1-2; 10 bases are shared with TRBD1. CDR1 is KGHSH and CDR2 is LQKENI in the germline V gene. V lost 2 bases and J lost 4; bases outside the gene matches: 7. The CDR3 is 16 amino acids. Here the CDR3 reads CASSPMGQGLSYGYTF. The CDR3 nucleotides are TGTGCCAGCTCACCAATGGGACAGGGGCTGAGCTATGGCTACACCTTC.

This clone occurred a few times. This chain joins TRBV2 and TRBJ1-5; weak D call: TRBD1 (5 bases). Per germline, CDR1 SNHLY and CDR2 FYNNEI. This CDR3 is 15 amino acids long. Trimming stripped 0 bases from V and 3 bases from J, with 9 bases between. In nucleotides, the CDR3 is TGTGCCAGCAGTGAAGCTTCAGGGCTCAATCAGCCCCAGCATTTT. Translated: CASSEASGLNQPQHF.

This chain joins TRBV7-2 and TRBJ2-7, with TRBD2 matching over 10 bases. The V gene's germline CDR1 is SGHTA and CDR2 FQGNSA. V was clipped by 5 bases and J by 5 bases; unmatched bases: 12. The CDR3 extends over 16 amino acids. The CDR3 nucleotides read TGTGCCAGCAGCGTATCAAGCGGGGGGGCCCGGGACGAGCAGTACTTC. Protein: CASSVSSGGARDEQYF.